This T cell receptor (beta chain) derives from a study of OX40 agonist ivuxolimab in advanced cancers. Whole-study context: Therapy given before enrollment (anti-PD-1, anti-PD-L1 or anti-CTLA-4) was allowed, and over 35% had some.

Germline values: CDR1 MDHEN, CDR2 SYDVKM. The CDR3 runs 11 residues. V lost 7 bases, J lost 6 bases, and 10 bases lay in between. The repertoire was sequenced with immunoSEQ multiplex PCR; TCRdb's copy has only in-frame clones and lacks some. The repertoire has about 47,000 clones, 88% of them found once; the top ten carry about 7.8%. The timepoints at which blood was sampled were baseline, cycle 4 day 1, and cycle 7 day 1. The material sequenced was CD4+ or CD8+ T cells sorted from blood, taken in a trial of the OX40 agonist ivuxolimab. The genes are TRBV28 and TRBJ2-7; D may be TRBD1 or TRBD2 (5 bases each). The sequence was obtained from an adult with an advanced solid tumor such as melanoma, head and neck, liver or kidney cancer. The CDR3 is CASTRGLEQYF. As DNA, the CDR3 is TGTGCCAGCACCCGGGGCCTCGAGCAGTACTTC.